This T cell receptor (beta chain) was identified in a study of identical twins. General study results and limits: Conclusions leaned on cross-sectional statistical analysis and did not track the same donors over time.

This CDR3 spans 15 amino acids. V gave up 3 bases and J gave up 5 bases, with 17 bases separating them. CDR1 is KGHSH and CDR2 is LQKENI in the germline V gene. With regard to this clonotype: What it binds is unknown.

After template switching added a universal primer site, the resulting cDNA carried unique molecular identifiers. TCRdb reprocessed the 5' RACE reads with MiXCR, giving one entry per CDR3 protein. The data show 450,000 or so distinct CDR3 sequences, with about 24% seen just once and roughly 3% held by the top ten. These sequences were also reported in another study, on T cells expressing NK-cell markers. As that study records: Within several experiments, an anti-gamma-delta TCR antibody kept the sorting limited to alpha-beta TCR T cells.

This sequence originates from a woman between 18 and 30 years old in good health. This chain links TRBV18 with TRBJ2-7; perhaps D is TRBD1 or TRBD2 (5 bases each). The sequenced material came from CD4+ T cells sorted from blood. CDR3: CASSPNEGRMNEQYF. DNA of the CDR3: TGTGCCAGCTCACCTAACGAGGGGCGCATGAACGAGCAGTACTTC.